The clone carrying this TCR beta chain was counted at least ten times. Its antigen is undetermined. This CDR3 has 15 amino acids. J lost 3 bases, V lost 4 bases, and 8 bases had no gene match. Germline-derived CDR1 and CDR2 are SQVTM and ANQGSEA. This entry comes from a study of T-cell reconstitution after alpha-beta-depleted transplantation in children. Whole-study results and caveats: At one year after transplant, newly produced T cells mostly accounted for T-cell counts and diversity.

As it was prepared, the TCRbeta library received unique molecular identifiers. TCRdb called the PCR reads again in MiXCR, with one record for every CDR3 protein. The sample has approximately 650,000 distinct CDR3 sequences; about 12% are singletons. The genes are TRBV29-1 and TRBJ2-3, with 9 bases that match TRBD2. Sequencing used PBMCs, obtained before TCRalphabeta/CD19-depleted stem cell transplant. The sequence derives from a girl aged 2 to 10 with congenital amegakaryocytic thrombocytopenia, due to receive a stem cell transplant. CDR3 coding DNA: TGCAGCGTTGGCCCCCCAGCGGGAGGAACAGATACGCAGTATTTT. Its protein is CSVGPPAGGTDTQYF.